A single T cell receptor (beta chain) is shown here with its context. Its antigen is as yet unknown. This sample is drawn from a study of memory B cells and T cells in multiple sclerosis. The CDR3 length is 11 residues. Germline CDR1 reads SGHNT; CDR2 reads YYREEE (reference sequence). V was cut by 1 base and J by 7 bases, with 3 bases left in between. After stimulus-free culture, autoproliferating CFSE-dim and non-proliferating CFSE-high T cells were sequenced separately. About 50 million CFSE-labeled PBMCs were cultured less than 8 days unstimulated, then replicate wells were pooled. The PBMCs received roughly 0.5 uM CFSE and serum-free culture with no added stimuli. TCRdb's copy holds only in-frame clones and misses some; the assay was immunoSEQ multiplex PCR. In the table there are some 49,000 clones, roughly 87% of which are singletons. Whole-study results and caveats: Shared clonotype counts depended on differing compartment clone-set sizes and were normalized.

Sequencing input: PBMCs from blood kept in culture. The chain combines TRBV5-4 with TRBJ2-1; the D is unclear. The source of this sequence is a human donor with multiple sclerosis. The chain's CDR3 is CASSLRNEQFF. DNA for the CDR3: TGTGCCAGCAGCTTGAGAAATGAGCAGTTCTTC.